A selection of T cell receptor beta chains follows, all from one sample in a study of blood T cell repertoires in COVID-19. The data were produced by immunoSEQ multiplex PCR, yet TCRdb's version contains in-frame clones alone and is incomplete. The repertoire holds around 92,000 clones, 83% seen once, with 25% to 30% in the top ten. The sequenced material came from peripheral blood. The source is a woman older than 75 with acute or convalescent COVID-19. CDR3s leave out the opening cysteine and the closing phenylalanine or tryptophan. The D gene is left open where the match is weak.

v_call,j_call,d_call,cdr3_aa
TRBV28,TRBJ2-2,TRBD2,ASTQGLAGTGELF
TRBV18,TRBJ2-3,TRBD1,ASSPYQGQGGTDTHY
TRBV7-2,TRBJ2-7,.,ASSLVGGYEQY
TRBV7-2,TRBJ2-7,.,ASSLEGTLTYEQY
TRBV11-3,TRBJ2-3,TRBD2,ASSQRTSSDTQY
TRBV28,TRBJ1-2,.,ASAIQTTYGYT
TRBV7-8,TRBJ2-3,.,ASSFLLNTQY
TRBV7-2,TRBJ1-3,.,ASSAGPKDTIY
TRBV12-3/TRBV12-4,TRBJ2-1,TRBD2,ASREREYNEQF
TRBV5-5,TRBJ2-1,.,ASSTDSPLWNEQF
TRBV20-1,TRBJ2-7,TRBD1,SASWGQGYEQY
TRBV3-1/TRBV3-2,TRBJ2-6,TRBD2,ASSPRLGGRVGANVLT
TRBV5-5,TRBJ1-1,TRBD1,ASSLGPRQGAAF
TRBV6-4,TRBJ1-6,.,ASSEIPDSPLH
TRBV7-2,TRBJ2-2,TRBD2,ASSFSGATSGSTGELF
TRBV6-5,TRBJ1-1,TRBD1,ASSYNRGVTEAF
TRBV3-1/TRBV3-2,TRBJ2-2,.,ASSQLTREGGELF
TRBV2,TRBJ1-1,.,ASSGSGWGTEAF
TRBV25-1,TRBJ2-4,.,ASSEGAQGIQY
TRBV12-3/TRBV12-4,TRBJ2-7,.,ASSLNSAYEQY
TRBV4-2,TRBJ2-5,TRBD2,ASSHDAGGAEETQY
TRBV19,TRBJ2-7,TRBD2,ASSHGGSSYEQY
TRBV21-1,TRBJ2-4,.,ASSKAGSSGRRRIQY
TRBV7-2,TRBJ2-1,.,ASSLYSYNEQF
TRBV12-3/TRBV12-4,TRBJ1-1,TRBD1,ASSPGQDTEAF
TRBV5-6,TRBJ1-2,TRBD1,ASSSDRGQRGYT
TRBV7-2,TRBJ2-3,.,ASMEFSTDTQY
TRBV18,TRBJ1-1,.,ASSPTGPGTEAF
TRBV19,TRBJ1-3,.,ASSTLSSGNTIY
TRBV6-1,TRBJ2-1,TRBD1,ASSGDRGQQF
TRBV7-8,TRBJ2-7,.,ASRSGDTNYYEQY
TRBV30,TRBJ1-1,.,AWRERWTEAF
TRBV5-1,TRBJ1-4,TRBD1,ASSFSDRVDEKLF
TRBV7-8,TRBJ2-3,TRBD2,ASSPGGLAGLPDTQY
TRBV3-1/TRBV3-2,TRBJ1-3,.,ASSQGTASGNTIY
TRBV5-1,TRBJ2-7,.,ASSLVGSPQGGQLALVLEQY
TRBV2,TRBJ1-1,.,ASTYSSAAF
TRBV11-3,TRBJ2-1,.,ASSLGGRRNEQF
TRBV19,TRBJ2-6,TRBD1,ASSRGTGGVAGANVLT